The clone carrying this T cell receptor (beta chain) has a handful of counts. Its target is unknown. One entry per CDR3 protein, called by TCRdb with MiXCR from the 5' RACE reads. The data show 300,000 to 400,000 distinct CDR3 sequences, with approximately 13% seen just once and around 7.2% held by the top ten. These data originate in a study of identical twins. CDR3 length equals 13 residues. Per germline, CDR1 WSHSY and CDR2 SAAADI. The germline V and J ends were trimmed by 2 bases and 5 bases, with 9 bases remaining between them. Regarding the study as a whole: Invariant cells of the MAIT and iNKT types might have partly distorted the zero-insertion analyses. The study found that models underestimated out-of-frame TCR alpha sharing in monozygotic twins.

Separately, the same data were catalogued under a study of yellow fever vaccine responses in identical twins.

This clonotype was sampled from a woman aged 18-29 years in good health. The chain joins TRBV10-2 to TRBJ2-5; no reliable D call. Sample: CD8+ T cells sorted from blood. In DNA, the CDR3 is TGCGCCAGCAGTGAGGAGAAGTGGGAGACCCAGTACTTC. Translated: CASSEEKWETQYF.